This T cell receptor beta chain came from a study of shared clonotypes between healthy human individuals. Comments on this clone: Its antigen remains unknown.

Donors were healthy HIV-negative adults without recent acute infections or vaccinations. The germline CDR1 and CDR2 sequences are LNHDA and SQIVND (reference sequence). Unmatched junction bases numbered 14, after V lost 3 bases and J lost 1 base. CDR3 length: 18 residues. In the original analysis: Without quality scores, immunoSEQ junctional reads could not be filtered like full-length reads. Assay used: immunoSEQ multiplex PCR; TCRdb lists only in-frame clones, some missing. V, J and clone size are taken as reported in that table, and D and trimming were inferred from the DNA itself. The profile shows 780,000 or so clones, approximately 77% of them singletons. Study-level findings and limits: Sampling covered nothing but blood. Tissue TCR repertoires likely differ from those found in blood. Of the naive CD4 clonotypes, around 5% were shared across a few donors.

The chain links TRBV19 to TRBJ2-5; 7 nucleotides agree with TRBD1. The source is a woman aged 25 to 39 in good health. The sequencing input was memory CD4+ T cells sorted from blood. Stated subset: CD45RA-negative fraction. The DNA of the CDR3 is TGTGCCAGTAGTATCACTCCCTTACTCGGGACAGCCCAAGAGACCCAGTACTTC. Amino acid sequence: CASSITPLLGTAQETQYF.